The next 3 T cell receptor beta chains were all read from a single sample in a study of T cell repertoires in cytomegalovirus infection (dated by TCRdb to about 2019). These receptors' antigens are unknown. Read against the paper, the sample's treatment or condition label means: in vitro stimulation with specific CMV peptide epitopes to enrich CMV-specific T cells. The run used an Illumina HiSeq 1500. Starting from the raw public reads, TCRdb applied fastp trimming at Q25, assembled clones with MiXCR and retained in-frame beta chains. Every CDR3 protein is listed once, alongside the most common genes and DNA of its rows. Across this sample there are about a million distinct CDR3 sequences, with 25% to 40% seen only once. The top ten constitute about an eighth of the sample. Sequenced here: cultured CD8+ T cells from PBMCs, sampled from culture after CMV antigen stimulation. These receptors all come from a human donor in good health (CMV status not recorded). Some clones in this sample may be carry-over from other donors' samples.

The genes are TRBV15 and TRBJ2-7, with a possible D match to TRBD2 (6 bases). The V gene lost 5 bases and the J gene lost 2 bases, with 13 bases spanning the gap. The germline CDR1 and CDR2 sequences are LNHNV and YYDKDF (reference sequence). The CDR3 consists of 14 residues. CDR3 protein: CATSPAGPPYEQYF. The CDR3 DNA reads TGTGCCACCAGCCCCGCGGGGCCTCCCTACGAGCAGTACTTC.

This clonotype was seen a handful of times. This chain joins TRBV12-3 or TRBV12-4 and TRBJ1-3; 7 bases are shared with TRBD1. V was pared by 6 bases and J by 1 base, with 9 bases of the junction left unmatched. The CDR3 has 16 amino acids. The CDR3 DNA is TGTGCCAGCAGGAGGGGACAGCACCTGTCTGGAAACACCATATATTTT. It specifies CASRRGQHLSGNTIYF.

Here the CDR3 DNA reads TGTGCCAGCAGCTGGACTAGCGATTACACAGATACGCAGTATTTT. It translates to CASSWTSDYTDTQYF. This chain joins TRBV2 and TRBJ2-3, with 9 bases lining up with TRBD2. This CDR3 has 15 amino acids. Germline values: CDR1 SNHLY, CDR2 FYNNEI. J was trimmed by 2 bases and V by 6 bases; bases with no gene match: 6.